This T cell receptor beta chain was captured by sequencing in a study of PD-1 blockade in classical Hodgkin lymphoma. The study's findings and limits: TCR diversity at baseline was reported to be reduced in newly diagnosed patients relative to healthy donors. Exclusion covered patients beginning nivolumab under 1 year post-ASCT.

Repertoires were generated with immunoSEQ multiplex PCR, while TCRdb's copy carries only in-frame clones and drops some. The sample carries tens of thousands of clones, around 90% recorded once. The time point is: cycle 4 day 1 (C4D1), after 5 to 7 weeks of nivolumab. Every single patient, without exception, relapsed after autologous stem cell transplantation, and brentuximab vedotin exposure varied. V was cut by 3 bases and J by 2 bases, with 11 bases left in between. The CDR3 covers 14 residues. Germline-derived CDR1 and CDR2 are SGHRS and YFSETQ. To note about this clone: Its matching antigen is unknown.

The sequenced sample was peripheral blood mononuclear cells (PBMCs), obtained before the fourth cycle of nivolumab. This chain uses TRBV5-1 with TRBJ1-2, with D possibly TRBD1 on 6 matching bases. The source is a human donor with classical Hodgkin lymphoma. The CDR3 is CASSYLTGNYGYTF. CDR3 in DNA: TGCGCCAGCAGCTACCTAACAGGGAACTATGGCTACACCTTC.